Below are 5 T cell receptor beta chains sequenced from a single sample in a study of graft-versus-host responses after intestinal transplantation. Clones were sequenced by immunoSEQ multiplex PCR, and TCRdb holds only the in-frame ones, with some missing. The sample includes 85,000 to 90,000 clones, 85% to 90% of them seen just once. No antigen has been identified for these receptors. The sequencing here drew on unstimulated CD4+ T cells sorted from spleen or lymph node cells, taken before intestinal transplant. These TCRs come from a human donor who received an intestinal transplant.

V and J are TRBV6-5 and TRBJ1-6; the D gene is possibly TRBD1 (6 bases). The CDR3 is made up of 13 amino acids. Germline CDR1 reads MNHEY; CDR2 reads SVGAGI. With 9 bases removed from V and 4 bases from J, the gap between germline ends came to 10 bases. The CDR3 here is CASTTGYNSPLHF. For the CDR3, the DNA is TGTGCCAGTACGACAGGTTATAATTCACCCCTCCACTTT.

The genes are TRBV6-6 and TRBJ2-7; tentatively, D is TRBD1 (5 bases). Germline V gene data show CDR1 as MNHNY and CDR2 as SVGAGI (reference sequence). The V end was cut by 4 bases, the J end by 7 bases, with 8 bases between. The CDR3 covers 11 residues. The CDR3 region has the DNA TGTGCCAGCAGTTTAAGGGGAGAGCAGTACTTC. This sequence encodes CASSLRGEQYF.

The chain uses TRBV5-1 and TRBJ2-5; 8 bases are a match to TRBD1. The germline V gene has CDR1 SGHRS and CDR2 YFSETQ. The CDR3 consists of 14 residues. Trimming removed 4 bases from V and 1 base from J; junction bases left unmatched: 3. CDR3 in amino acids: CASSADRAQETQYF. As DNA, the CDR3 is TGCGCCAGCAGCGCGGACAGGGCCCAAGAGACCCAGTACTTC.

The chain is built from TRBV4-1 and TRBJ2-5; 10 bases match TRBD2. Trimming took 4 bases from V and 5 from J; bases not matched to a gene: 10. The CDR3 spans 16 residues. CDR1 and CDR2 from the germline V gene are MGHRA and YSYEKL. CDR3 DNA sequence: TGCGCCAGCAGCCGGGGTAGCGGGGGGTGGAGGGAGACCCAGTACTTC. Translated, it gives CASSRGSGGWRETQYF.

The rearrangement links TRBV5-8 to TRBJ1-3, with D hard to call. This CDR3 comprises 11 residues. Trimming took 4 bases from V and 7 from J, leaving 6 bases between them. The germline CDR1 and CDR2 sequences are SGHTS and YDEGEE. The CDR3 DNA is TGTGCCAGCAGCAGACTGAACACCATATATTTT. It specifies CASSRLNTIYF.